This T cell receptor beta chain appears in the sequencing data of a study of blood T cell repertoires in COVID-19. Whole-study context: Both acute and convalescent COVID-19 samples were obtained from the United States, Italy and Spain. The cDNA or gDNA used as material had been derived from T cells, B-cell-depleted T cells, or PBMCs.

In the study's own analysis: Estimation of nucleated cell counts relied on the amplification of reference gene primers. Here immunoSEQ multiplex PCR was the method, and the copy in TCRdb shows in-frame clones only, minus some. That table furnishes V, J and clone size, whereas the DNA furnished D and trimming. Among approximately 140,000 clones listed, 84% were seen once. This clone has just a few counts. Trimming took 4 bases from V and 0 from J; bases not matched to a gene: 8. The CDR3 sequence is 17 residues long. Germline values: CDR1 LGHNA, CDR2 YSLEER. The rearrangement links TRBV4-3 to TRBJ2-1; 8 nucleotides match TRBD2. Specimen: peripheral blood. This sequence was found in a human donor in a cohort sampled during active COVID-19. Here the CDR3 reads CASSRSGGQSSYNEQFF. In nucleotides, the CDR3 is TGCGCCAGCAGCCGAAGCGGGGGCCAGAGCTCCTACAATGAGCAGTTCTTC.